This TCR beta chain was identified during a study of blood T cell repertoires in COVID-19. Clones were read by immunoSEQ multiplex PCR, and TCRdb kept only the in-frame ones, dropping some. This sample has more than 95,000 clones, with almost 70% found just once. This clone occurred a few times. Germline loops: CDR1 SNHLY, CDR2 FYNNEI. The CDR3 loop spans 16 amino acids. V lost 8 bases and J 0 bases, leaving 16 bases between the germline ends. The TCR was taken from a woman in her 70s with acute or convalescent COVID-19. The sequencing input was peripheral blood. This chain links TRBV2 with TRBJ2-2, with D maybe TRBD2 (6 bases). In DNA form, the CDR3 reads TGTGCCAGCGCATCATCAACGGGGGCGAACACCGGGGAGCTGTTTTTT. Protein: CASASSTGANTGELFF.